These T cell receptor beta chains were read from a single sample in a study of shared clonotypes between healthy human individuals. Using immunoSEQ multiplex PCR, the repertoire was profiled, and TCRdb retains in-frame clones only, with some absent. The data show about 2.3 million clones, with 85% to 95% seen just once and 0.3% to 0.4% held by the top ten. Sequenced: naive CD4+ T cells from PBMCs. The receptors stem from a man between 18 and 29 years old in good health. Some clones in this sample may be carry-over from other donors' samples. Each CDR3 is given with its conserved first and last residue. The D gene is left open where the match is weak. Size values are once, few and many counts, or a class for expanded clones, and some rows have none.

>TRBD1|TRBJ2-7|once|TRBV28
CASRNPGQAPTSQYF
TGTGCCAGCAGAAACCCGGGACAGGCCCCTACGAGTCAGTACTTC
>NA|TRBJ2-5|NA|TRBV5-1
CASSGFGPQETQYF
TGCGCCAGCAGCGGCTTCGGACCTCAAGAGACCCAGTACTTC
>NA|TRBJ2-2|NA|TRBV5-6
CASSEILTADSTGELFF
TGTGCCAGCAGCGAGATCCTTACGGCCGACAGCACCGGGGAGCTGTTTTTT
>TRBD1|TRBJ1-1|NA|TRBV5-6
CASSPDRGAVETEAFF
TGTGCCAGCAGCCCGGACAGGGGTGCTGTGGAGACTGAAGCTTTCTTT
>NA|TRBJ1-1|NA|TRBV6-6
CASSSDGGNTEAFF
TGTGCCAGCAGTTCCGACGGGGGGAACACTGAAGCTTTCTTT
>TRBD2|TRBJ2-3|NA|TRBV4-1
CASSQGTSGGFSTDTQYF
TGCGCCAGCAGCCAGGGGACTAGCGGGGGGTTTAGCACAGATACGCAGTATTTT
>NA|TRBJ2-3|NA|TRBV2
CAVQFRGGPSTDTQYF
TGTGCCGTACAGTTTCGCGGGGGCCCGAGCACAGATACGCAGTATTTT
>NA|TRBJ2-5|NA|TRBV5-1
CASSLVSFSEETQYF
TGCGCCAGCAGCTTGGTTTCATTCAGCGAAGAGACCCAGTACTTC
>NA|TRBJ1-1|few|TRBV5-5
CASSLWGNQNTEAFF
TGTGCCAGCAGCTTGTGGGGCAACCAGAACACTGAAGCTTTCTTT
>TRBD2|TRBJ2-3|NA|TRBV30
CAWGLAGETDTQYF
TGTGCCTGGGGCCTTGCGGGAGAGACAGATACGCAGTATTTT
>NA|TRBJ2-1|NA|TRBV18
CASSPYGPVGGNDNEQFF
TGTGCCAGCTCACCATACGGACCCGTGGGGGGCAATGACAATGAGCAGTTCTTC
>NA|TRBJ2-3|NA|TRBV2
CASSTLGDTQYF
TGTGCCAGCAGTACTCTAGGAGATACGCAGTATTTT
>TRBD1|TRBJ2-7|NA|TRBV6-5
CASSYSGTGTRGEQYF
TGTGCCAGCAGTTATTCCGGGACAGGGACGCGGGGCGAGCAGTACTTC
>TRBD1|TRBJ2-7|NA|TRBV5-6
CASSLEQGIYEQYF
TGTGCCAGCAGCTTGGAACAGGGGATCTACGAGCAGTACTTC
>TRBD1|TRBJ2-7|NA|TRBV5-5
CASIRTGSSSYEQYF
TGTGCCAGCATCCGGACAGGGTCCTCTTCCTACGAGCAGTACTTC
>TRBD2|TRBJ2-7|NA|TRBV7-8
CASTIYGGSEQYF
TGTGCCAGCACCATCTACGGGGGGAGCGAGCAGTACTTC
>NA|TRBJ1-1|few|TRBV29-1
CSASTGNTEAFF
TGCAGCGCATCGACAGGGAACACTGAAGCTTTCTTT
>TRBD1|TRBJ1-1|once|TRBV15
CATSRTGTVTEAFF
TGTGCCACCAGCCGGACCGGGACAGTCACTGAAGCTTTCTTT
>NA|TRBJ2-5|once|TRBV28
CASSSGWQETQYF
TGTGCCAGCAGCTCAGGTTGGCAAGAGACCCAGTACTTC
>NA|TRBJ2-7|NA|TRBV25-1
CASSEGASSYEQYF
TGTGCCAGCAGTGAGGGGGCTAGCTCCTACGAGCAGTACTTC
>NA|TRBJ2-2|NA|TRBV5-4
CASSQGLESGELFF
TGTGCCAGCAGTCAAGGACTGGAGTCCGGGGAGCTGTTTTTT
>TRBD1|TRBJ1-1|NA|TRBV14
CASSPYPGQGVRTEAFF
TGTGCCAGCAGCCCCTACCCGGGACAGGGGGTTCGGACTGAAGCTTTCTTT
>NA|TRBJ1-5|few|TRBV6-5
CASSPRPGPLGPQHF
TGTGCCAGCAGTCCACGGCCCGGTCCTTTGGGGCCCCAGCATTTT
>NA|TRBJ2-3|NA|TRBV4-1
CASSARQSSTDTQYF
TGCGCCAGCAGCGCCCGACAGTCTAGCACAGATACGCAGTATTTT
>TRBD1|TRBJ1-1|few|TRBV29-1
CSVTDRVPTEAFF
TGCAGCGTTACCGACAGGGTACCCACTGAAGCTTTCTTT
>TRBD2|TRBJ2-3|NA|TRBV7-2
CASSLMGLAGGPETDTQYF
TGTGCCAGCAGCTTAATGGGACTAGCGGGAGGGCCGGAAACAGATACGCAGTATTTT
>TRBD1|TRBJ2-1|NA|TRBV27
CASTRDRGVKSGQFF
TGTGCCAGCACCAGGGACAGGGGGGTTAAATCGGGACAGTTCTTC
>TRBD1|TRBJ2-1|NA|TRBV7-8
CASSSRDRVGSSGEQFF
TGTGCCAGCAGCTCCCGGGACAGGGTAGGTTCATCTGGTGAGCAGTTCTTC
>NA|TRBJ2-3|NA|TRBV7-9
CASSPLDTGTDTQYF
TGTGCCAGCAGCCCTCTAGATACGGGCACAGATACGCAGTATTTT
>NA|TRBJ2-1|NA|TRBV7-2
CAESASSYNEQFF
TGTGCCGAAAGCGCCAGCTCCTACAATGAGCAGTTCTTC
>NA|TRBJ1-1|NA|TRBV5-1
CASSLVAGFDTEAFF
TGCGCCAGCAGCTTGGTTGCAGGGTTTGACACTGAAGCTTTCTTT
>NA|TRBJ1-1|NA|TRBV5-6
CASNTGPFDTEAFF
TGTGCCAGCAACACGGGGCCTTTTGACACTGAAGCTTTCTTT
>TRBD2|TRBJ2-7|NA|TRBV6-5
CASSYLASGFVEQYF
TGTGCCAGCAGTTACCTCGCTAGCGGGTTTGTCGAGCAGTACTTC
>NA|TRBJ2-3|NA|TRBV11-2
CASSLDRTDTQYF
TGTGCCAGCAGCTTGGACAGAACAGATACGCAGTATTTT
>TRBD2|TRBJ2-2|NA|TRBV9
CASSPREGNTGELFF
TGTGCCAGCAGCCCCCGGGAGGGGAACACCGGGGAGCTGTTTTTT
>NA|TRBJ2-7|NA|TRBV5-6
CASSSRSGEQYF
TGTGCCAGCAGCTCACGTAGCGGCGAGCAGTACTTC
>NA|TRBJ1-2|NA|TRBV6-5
CASSYSRGAAGYTF
TGTGCCAGCAGTTACTCGAGAGGGGCGGCTGGCTACACCTTC
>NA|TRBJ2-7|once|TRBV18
CASSLPGKYEQYF
TGTGCCAGCTCACTCCCGGGAAAATACGAGCAGTACTTC
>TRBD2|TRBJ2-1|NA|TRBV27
CASSLPGGHEQFF
TGTGCCAGCAGTCTCCCGGGGGGACATGAGCAGTTCTTC
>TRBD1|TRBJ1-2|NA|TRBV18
CASSPNRYGQGADGYTF
TGTGCCAGCTCACCAAACCGCTACGGACAGGGGGCAGATGGCTACACCTTC
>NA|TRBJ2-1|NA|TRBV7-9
CASSSWGDVEDEQFF
TGTGCCAGCAGCTCATGGGGGGACGTGGAGGATGAGCAGTTCTTC
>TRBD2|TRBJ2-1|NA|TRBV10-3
CAISRFHLTSGSDNEQFF
TGTGCCATCAGCAGATTTCACCTAACTAGCGGGAGCGACAATGAGCAGTTCTTC
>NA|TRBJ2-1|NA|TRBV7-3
CASSIKTRGTNNEQFF
TGTGCCAGCAGCATTAAGACTAGAGGAACTAACAATGAGCAGTTCTTC
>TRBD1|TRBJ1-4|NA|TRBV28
CASSAYRGTNEKLFF
TGTGCCAGCAGTGCCTACAGGGGTACTAATGAAAAACTGTTTTTT
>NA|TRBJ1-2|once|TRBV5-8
CASSLYNTDAPRGNYGYTF
TGTGCCAGCAGCTTATACAACACGGATGCACCAAGGGGGAACTATGGCTACACCTTC
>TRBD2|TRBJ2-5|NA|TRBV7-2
CASSNSGRAVETQYF
TGTGCCAGCAGCAATAGCGGGAGGGCCGTAGAGACCCAGTACTTC
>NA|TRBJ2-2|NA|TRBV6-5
CASKNSRTAGELFF
TGTGCCAGCAAAAACAGCCGGACGGCCGGGGAGCTGTTTTTT
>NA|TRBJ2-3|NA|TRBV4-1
CASSQDGRVAGFDTQYF
TGCGCCAGCAGCCAAGATGGTAGGGTGGCGGGGTTTGATACGCAGTATTTT
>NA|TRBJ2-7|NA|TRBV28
CASSTTGEQYF
TGTGCCAGCAGTACCACGGGTGAGCAGTACTTC
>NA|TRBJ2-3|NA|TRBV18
CASSQRGDTQYF
TGTGCCAGCTCACAAAGGGGAGATACGCAGTATTTT
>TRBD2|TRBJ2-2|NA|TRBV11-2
CASSPSGVSASGELFF
TGTGCCAGCAGCCCGAGCGGGGTATCAGCAAGCGGGGAGCTGTTTTTT
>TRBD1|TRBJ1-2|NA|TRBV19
CASSIGNRGLGYTF
TGTGCCAGTAGTATAGGGAACAGGGGCCTGGGCTACACCTTC
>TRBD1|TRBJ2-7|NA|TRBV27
CASSRQGQGFYEQYF
TGTGCCAGCAGCCGTCAGGGACAGGGTTTCTACGAGCAGTACTTC
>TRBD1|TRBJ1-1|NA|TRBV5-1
CASSLRDRGRGNTEAFF
TGCGCCAGCAGCTTGCGGGACAGGGGAAGAGGGAACACTGAAGCTTTCTTT